The T cell receptor beta chain described here comes from a study of early T cells in non-severe SARS-CoV-2 infection. Study background: Sequencing input comprised bulk RNA from unsorted whole blood; chain pairing was not available.

A few counts support this clonotype. The target antigen is unknown. Notes on the study in general: VDJdb matching, biased toward anti-spike CD8 responses, missed private and CD4 specificities.

cDNA molecules, individually, were tagged with unique molecular identifiers. TCRdb itself ran the 5' RACE reads through MiXCR, one entry per CDR3 protein. The data contain some 91,000 distinct CDR3 sequences, under 15% of them singletons. Sequences were obtained from whole blood. This TCR was sampled from an adult who was a healthcare worker with PCR-confirmed SARS-CoV-2 infection or an uninfected control (not recorded which).

The CDR3 sequence: CSVGQGSYNEQFF. CDR3 in DNA: TGCAGTGTAGGACAAGGCTCCTACAATGAGCAGTTCTTC. This chain links TRBV20-1 with TRBJ2-1; D might be TRBD1 (5 bases). Trimming cost V 7 bases and J 0 bases, with 10 bases left between them. The CDR3 is made up of 13 amino acids. CDR1 and CDR2 (germline): DFQATT, SNEGSKA (reference sequence).